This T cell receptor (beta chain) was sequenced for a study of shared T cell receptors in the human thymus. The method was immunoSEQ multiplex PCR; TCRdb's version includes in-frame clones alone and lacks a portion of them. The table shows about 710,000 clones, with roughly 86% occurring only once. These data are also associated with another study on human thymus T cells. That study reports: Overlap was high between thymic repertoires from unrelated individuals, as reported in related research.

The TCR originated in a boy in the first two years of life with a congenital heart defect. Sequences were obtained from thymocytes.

The CDR3 nucleotides read TGTGCCAGCAGCACAGGACCTACAACTAATGAAAAACTGTTTTTT. Its protein is CASSTGPTTNEKLFF. The chain uses TRBV7-9 and TRBJ1-4, with D possibly TRBD1 on 5 matching bases. The V end lost 5 bases, the J end lost 0 bases, and 10 bases lay between the germline ends. The CDR3 is made up of 15 amino acids. Germline V gene lookup returns CDR1 SEHNR and CDR2 FQNEAQ (reference sequence).